Given below is one T cell receptor beta chain in context. The antigen remains unidentified. This sample is part of a study of identical twins. Study results and caveats: Abundant cord blood beta clonotypes carried fewer insertions; memory repertoires showed none.

TCRdb re-called the 5' RACE reads through MiXCR, storing one row per CDR3 protein. Of fewer than 650,000 distinct CDR3 sequences in the sample, over 8.5% were seen once. Germline-derived CDR1 and CDR2 are LNHNV and YYDKDF (reference sequence). V was clipped by 3 bases and J by 0 bases; unmatched bases: 10. The CDR3 totals 18 residues. These data also featured in a second study, about yellow fever vaccine responses in identical twins.

Sequenced sample: PBMCs. This sequence joins TRBV15 and TRBJ2-7, with TRBD1 matching 11 bases. This TCR was recovered from a woman aged 18-29 years in good health. CDR3 protein: CATSRVRDRGSTSYEQYF. CDR3 nucleotides: TGTGCCACCAGCAGGGTCCGGGACAGGGGGTCTACCTCCTACGAGCAGTACTTC.